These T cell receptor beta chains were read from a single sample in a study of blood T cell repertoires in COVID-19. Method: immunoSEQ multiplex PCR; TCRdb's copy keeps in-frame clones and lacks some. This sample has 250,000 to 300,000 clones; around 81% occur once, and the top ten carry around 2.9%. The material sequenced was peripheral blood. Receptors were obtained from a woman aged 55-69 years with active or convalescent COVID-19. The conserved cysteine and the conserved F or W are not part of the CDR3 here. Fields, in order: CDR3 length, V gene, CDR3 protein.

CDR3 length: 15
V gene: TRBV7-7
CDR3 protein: ASSLGLSILSTGELF

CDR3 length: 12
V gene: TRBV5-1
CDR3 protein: ASSGVGGQETQY

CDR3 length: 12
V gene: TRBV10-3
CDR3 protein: AITGQGTNTEAF

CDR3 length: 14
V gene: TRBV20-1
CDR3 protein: SASTPRGVGYNEQF

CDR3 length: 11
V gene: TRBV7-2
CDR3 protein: ASSLARGGEQF

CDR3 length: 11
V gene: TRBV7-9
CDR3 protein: ASSTSPSLEAF

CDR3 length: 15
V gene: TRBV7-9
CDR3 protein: ASSLKTSGHAAYEQY

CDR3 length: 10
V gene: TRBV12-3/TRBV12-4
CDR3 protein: ASTWTAGELF

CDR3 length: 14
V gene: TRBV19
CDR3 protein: ASKSGTGGRDTEAF

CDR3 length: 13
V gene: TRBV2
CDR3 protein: ASSKEGQGGNEQY

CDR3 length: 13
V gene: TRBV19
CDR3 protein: ASIPLSGSNYGYT

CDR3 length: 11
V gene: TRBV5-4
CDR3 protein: ASSQTGAYEQY

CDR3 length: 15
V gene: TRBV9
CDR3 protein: ASSPRGSGASYNEQF

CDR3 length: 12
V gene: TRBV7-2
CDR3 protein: ASSWDRTNSPLH

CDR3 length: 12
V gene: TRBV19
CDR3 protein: ASSIGVGPDEAF

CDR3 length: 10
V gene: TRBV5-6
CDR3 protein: ASSFPGQPQH

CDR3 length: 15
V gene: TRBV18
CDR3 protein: ASSPRTSGGVTDTQY

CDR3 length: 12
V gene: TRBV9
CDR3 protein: ASSRPGNTGELF

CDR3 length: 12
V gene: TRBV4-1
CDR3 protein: ASSQPTGFYGYT

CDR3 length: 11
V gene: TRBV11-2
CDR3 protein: ASRRTGWDEQY

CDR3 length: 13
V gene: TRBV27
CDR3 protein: ASSLSRQNNQPQH

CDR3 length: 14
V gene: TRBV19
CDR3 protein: ASSPGLAGGYNEQF

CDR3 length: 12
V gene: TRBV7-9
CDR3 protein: ASSLATQVETQY

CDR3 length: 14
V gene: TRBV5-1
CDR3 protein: ASSSVHSTGANVLT

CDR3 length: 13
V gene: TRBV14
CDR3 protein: ASSQMNRGVYEQY

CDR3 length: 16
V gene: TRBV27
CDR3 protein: ASSHGGGQGEIQETQY

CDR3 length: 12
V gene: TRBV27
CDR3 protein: ASRVGGVGTEAF

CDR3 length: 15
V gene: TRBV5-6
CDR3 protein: ASSPTRWGTGAGGYT

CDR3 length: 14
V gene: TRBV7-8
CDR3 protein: ASRDRGRSLGNEQF

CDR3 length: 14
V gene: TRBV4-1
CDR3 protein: ASSHVGEPGANVLT

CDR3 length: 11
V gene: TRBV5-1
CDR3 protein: ASRVGGNYGYT

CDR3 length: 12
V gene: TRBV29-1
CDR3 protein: SANLADSYNEQF

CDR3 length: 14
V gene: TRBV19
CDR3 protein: ASSAAGQGARNEQF

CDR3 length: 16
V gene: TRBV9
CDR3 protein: ASSVYTGNSLGKNIQY

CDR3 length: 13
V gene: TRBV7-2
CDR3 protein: ASSLGQGHNSPLH

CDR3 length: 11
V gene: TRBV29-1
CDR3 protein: SVATGVNTEAF

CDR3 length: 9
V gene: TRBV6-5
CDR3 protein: ASPRYQPQH

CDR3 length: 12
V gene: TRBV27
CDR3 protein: ASSFEGYNSPLH

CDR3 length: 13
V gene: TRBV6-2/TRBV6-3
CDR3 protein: ASSYPRTGGYEQY